The rows below give T cell receptor beta chains drawn from one sample of a study of response to subunit inactivated influenza vaccine. One entry per CDR3 protein results from TCRdb running MiXCR on the RT-PCR reads. The sample holds about 240,000 distinct CDR3 sequences, 9% to 15% seen once. The source material was non-naive T cells sorted from PBMCs, sampled less than 15 days before vaccination. The source is a middle-aged man who received an inactivated influenza vaccine. Both conserved end residues are trimmed from each CDR3. The order of the fields is V gene, clone size, CDR3 protein. For some rows the clone size is stated as once, few or many, or as a class when expanded; others skip it.

>TRBV5-1|many
ASRGTATNEKLF
>TRBV4-2|many
ASSPSLALGYYEQY
>TRBV12-3/TRBV12-4|NA
ASSFGSGLNNEQF
>TRBV15|few
ATSGAANTEAF
>TRBV5-1|NA
SSSLSVRLSGEQY
>TRBV12-3/TRBV12-4|NA
ASSPQTGGYTIY
>TRBV6-5|many
ASSYSGTSIYEQF
>TRBV5-6|few
ASSLWGTAIVGELF
>TRBV20-1|NA
SARPTGVYEQY
>TRBV12-3/TRBV12-4|many
ASRKQGQETQY
>TRBV27|NA
ASSRQYLAASNTGELF
>TRBV27|many
ASSFQRGPTIGNTEAF
>TRBV7-2|few
ASSLDFSPLH
>TRBV20-1|few
SASFGRGGNYNEQF
>TRBV4-3|many
ASSRDYGTSGGIQY
>TRBV11-2|few
ASSYGQVRARSTDTQY
>TRBV10-3|NA
AISERGLNTEAF
>TRBV24-1|NA
ATSGTGGSDTQY
>TRBV28|few
ASNQAGGNTGELF
>TRBV10-3|few
AISGDDEKLF
>TRBV28|few
ASSLAPDTEAF
>TRBV7-2|many
ASSLEFGNTIY
>TRBV20-1|few
SARHGGATEAF
>TRBV20-1|few
SASGTSGIRNDEQY
>TRBV27|NA
ASSPLSGTHGTPLH
>TRBV9|few
ASSVGDTGNSYNEQF
>TRBV5-1|many
ASSPSTGAYEQY
>TRBV29-1|many
SVSEDYYEQY
>TRBV27|NA
ASSLRSTGSYGYT
>TRBV3-1|NA
ASSSTPRTLGPYEQY
>TRBV28|few
ASSGQTNTGELF
>TRBV12-3/TRBV12-4|many
ASSLDRRLEQY
>TRBV7-2|NA
ASSFRQRMNTEAF
>TRBV4-3|few
ASSQGTGGETQY
>TRBV5-5|few
ASSFVGGGETQY
>TRBV7-9|many
ASHRGGNTDTQY
>TRBV20-1|many
SAGDRDGTYEQY
>TRBV27|NA
ASSLDRIFTDTQY
>TRBV5-1|few
ASSSLGRASTDTQY
>TRBV12-3/TRBV12-4|many
ASSFVLAVDTQY
>TRBV2|few
ASNIGRTTRNTGELF
>TRBV20-1|NA
SPRQGARTEAF
>TRBV12-3/TRBV12-4|few
ASRGSGQEFKQY
>TRBV20-1|many
SASYAAAGNTEAF
>TRBV7-9|many
ASSPTGGVGTQY
>TRBV12-3/TRBV12-4|many
ASSWPGQQETQY
>TRBV4-2|NA
ASSQESSGNYNEQF
>TRBV6-1|NA
ASSKIAGGPSVEQF
>TRBV20-1|many
SARDFTGGLAGEETQY
>TRBV20-1|few
SARELGIGNQPQH
>TRBV6-2/TRBV6-3|NA
ASSALGSQY
>TRBV5-6|few
ASSLAGTRGRDIQY
>TRBV4-3|NA
ASSQEIMAGGEKLF
>TRBV7-9|many
ASSFATDTGELF
>TRBV20-1|many
SARDSSAGAINQPQH
>TRBV7-6|NA
ASSLEAGFGNTIY